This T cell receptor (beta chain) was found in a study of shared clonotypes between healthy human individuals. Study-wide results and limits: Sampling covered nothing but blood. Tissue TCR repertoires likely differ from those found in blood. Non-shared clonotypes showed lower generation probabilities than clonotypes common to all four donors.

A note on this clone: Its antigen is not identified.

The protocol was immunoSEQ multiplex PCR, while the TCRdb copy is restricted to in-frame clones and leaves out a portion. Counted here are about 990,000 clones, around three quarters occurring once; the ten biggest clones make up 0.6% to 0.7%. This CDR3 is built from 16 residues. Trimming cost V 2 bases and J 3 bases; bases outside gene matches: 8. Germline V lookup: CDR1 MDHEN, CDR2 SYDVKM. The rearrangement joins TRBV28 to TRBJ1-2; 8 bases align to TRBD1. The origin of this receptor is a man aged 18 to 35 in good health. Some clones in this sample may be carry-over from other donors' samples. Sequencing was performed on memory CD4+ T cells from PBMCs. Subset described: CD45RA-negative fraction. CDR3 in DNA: TGTGCCAGCAGTTTACTTGGGACAGGAACCCACTATGGCTACACCTTC. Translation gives CASSLLGTGTHYGYTF.